One and the same sample provided the 2 T cell receptor beta chains below, sequenced in a study of OX40 agonist ivuxolimab in advanced cancers. The method was immunoSEQ multiplex PCR; TCRdb's version includes in-frame clones alone and lacks a portion of them. The table includes some 83,000 clones, roughly 90% detected once. The sequencing here drew on CD4+ or CD8+ T cells sorted from blood, taken in a trial of the OX40 agonist ivuxolimab. Receptors originate from an adult with an advanced solid tumor such as melanoma, head and neck, liver or kidney cancer.

V usage is TRBV7-2 and J usage is TRBJ2-7, with 8 positions matching TRBD2. The germline V gene encodes CDR1 SGHTA and CDR2 FQGNSA. The CDR3 has 17 amino acids. Germline trimming cut 2 bases from V and 5 bases from J; bases unmatched to any gene: 14. CDR3 protein: CASSLRGAGGPRDEQYF. The CDR3, as DNA: TGTGCCAGCAGCTTAAGAGGGGCGGGAGGCCCGAGGGACGAGCAGTACTTC.

The rearrangement joins TRBV11-2 to TRBJ2-2, with 10 bases aligning to TRBD2. The length of the CDR3 is 17 residues. J lost 7 bases, V lost 2 bases, and 10 bases had no gene match. Germline CDR1 SGHAT, CDR2 FQNNGV. The CDR3 nucleotides are TGTGCCAGCAGCTTAAATAGCGGGAGGTCTAAAATCGGGGAGCTGTTTTTT. Protein product: CASSLNSGRSKIGELFF.